The 4 T cell receptor beta chains in this list originate from one sample, sequenced in a study of T cell responses to AZD1222 COVID-19 vaccine. Assay used: immunoSEQ multiplex PCR; TCRdb lists only in-frame clones, some missing. The sample has about 170,000 clones, roughly 90% seen once; the top ten hold more than 1.5%. The sequences come from peripheral blood, collected on day 0 of AZD1222 vaccination. Every receptor here comes from an adult in good health.

The table lists this clone with a count of one. The rearrangement joins TRBV19 to TRBJ2-6; the D gene could be TRBD1 or TRBD2 (6 bases each). Per the germline V gene, CDR1 is LNHDA and CDR2 is SQIVND (reference sequence). The CDR3 has 17 residues. V was clipped by 6 bases and J by 2 bases, with 17 bases between them. In nucleotides, the CDR3 is TGTGCCAGTAGGCGGGGACTGGGGGCTGCTGGGGCCAACGTCCTGACTTTC. This encodes CASRRGLGAAGANVLTF.

This chain joins TRBV5-8 and TRBJ1-6, with D possibly TRBD1 on 5 matching bases. The CDR3 length is 17 residues. V lost 0 bases, J lost 0 bases, and 10 bases lay in between. Germline CDR1 and CDR2: SGHTS and YDEGEE. CDR3: CASSLAWGSSYNSPLHF. The CDR3 bases are TGTGCCAGCAGCTTGGCCTGGGGGAGCTCCTATAATTCACCCCTCCACTTT.

The chain is built from TRBV7-9 and TRBJ1-1, with D possibly matching TRBD1 (5 bases). The germline V gene has CDR1 SEHNR and CDR2 FQNEAQ (reference sequence). V was shortened by 5 bases and J by 10 bases, with 23 bases between the two germline ends. CDR3 length: 15 residues. The CDR3 coding sequence is TGTGCCAGCAGCCGAGGCGACCAAGGGCAAAGGGGAGCTTTCTTT. Its translation: CASSRGDQGQRGAFF.

The chain carries TRBV5-8 and TRBJ1-1; 9 positions agree with TRBD1. Germline CDR1 reads SGHTS; CDR2 reads YDEGEE. CDR3 length equals 16 residues. The V segment lost 4 bases and the J segment 2 bases; nucleotides outside the gene matches: 9. As DNA, the CDR3 is TGTGCCAGCAGCGGGGGACAGGGAGTTAAAAACACTGAAGCTTTCTTT. Translating it yields CASSGGQGVKNTEAFF.